The 5 T cell receptor beta chains presented below share a single source sample, sequenced in a study of cytomegalovirus exposure and HLA in healthy donors. PCR primers comprised 60 Vbeta and 13 Jbeta primers. The repertoire was sequenced with immunoSEQ multiplex PCR; TCRdb's copy has only in-frame clones and lacks some. The sample has roughly 200,000 clones; less than 90% are singletons. Sequenced: PBMCs. These receptors came from a woman aged 30 to 39 in good health and CMV-seronegative.

J is TRBJ2-3 and V is TRBV11-2; perhaps TRBD1 as D (6 bases). Trimming removed 5 bases from V and 2 bases from J, with 14 bases in between. CDR3 length: 15 residues. Germline V gene data show CDR1 as SGHAT and CDR2 as FQNNGV. Here the CDR3 reads CASSQVRGYTDTQYF. CDR3 coding DNA: TGTGCCAGCAGCCAGGTCAGGGGATACACAGATACGCAGTATTTT.

In regard to this clone: This sample also contains other DNA sequences that code for the same CDR3. The V gene is TRBV2, the J gene TRBJ2-7; the D is unclear. CDR3 length: 14 amino acids. Deletions cut 1 base from V and 0 bases from J, with 7 bases between. Germline lookup yields CDR1 SNHLY and CDR2 FYNNEI. CDR3 DNA sequence: TGTGCCAGCAGTGAAGGGGCCAGCTCCTACGAGCAGTACTTC. It translates to CASSEGASSYEQYF. The full variable domain, rest sourced from reference TRBV2 and TRBJ2-7, is EPEVTQTPSHQVTQMGQEVILRCVPISNHLYFYWYRQILGQKVEFLVSFYNNEISEKSEIFDDQFSVERPDGSNFTLKIRSTKLEDSAMYFCASSEGASSYEQYFGPGTRLTVT.

The V call is TRBV5-1, the J call TRBJ2-7, with 12 bases that match TRBD2. Germline V gene data show CDR1 as SGHRS and CDR2 as YFSETQ. J lost 3 bases, V lost 4 bases, and 2 bases had no gene match. This CDR3 spans 14 amino acids. CDR3 bases: TGCGCCAGCAGCGAGACTAGCGGGAGCTACGAGCAGTACTTC. Protein: CASSETSGSYEQYF.

The gene calls are TRBV7-2 and TRBJ2-1; tentatively, D is TRBD2 (5 bases). CDR3 size: 15 residues. The germline gives CDR1 SGHTA, CDR2 FQGNSA. The germline V and J ends were trimmed by 5 bases and 1 base, with 12 bases remaining between them. The CDR3 region is CASSLGVASYNEQFF. In DNA form, the CDR3 reads TGTGCCAGCAGCCTTGGGGTAGCGTCCTACAATGAGCAGTTCTTC.

Only one count was recorded for this clone. The V gene is TRBV19, the J gene TRBJ1-2; 7 positions agree with TRBD1. With V trimmed by 4 bases and J by 4 bases, 9 bases remained unmatched. The germline V gene encodes CDR1 LNHDA and CDR2 SQIVND (reference sequence). This CDR3 spans 15 amino acids. Here the CDR3 reads CASSTYRDSPYGYTF. Written as DNA, the CDR3 is TGTGCCAGTAGTACTTACCGGGACAGTCCCTATGGCTACACCTTC.